This T cell receptor (beta chain) comes out of a study of blood T cell repertoires in COVID-19. Note on this clone: The same CDR3 can be traced to other DNA sequences in this sample.

The V segment lost 4 bases and the J segment 2 bases; nucleotides outside the gene matches: 1. The CDR3 contains 13 residues. Original data processing: It was from reference gene primer amplification that nucleated cell counts were estimated. Profiled with immunoSEQ multiplex PCR; TCRdb holds only in-frame clones, not every one. Clone size and V and J calls were adopted from that table, with D and trimming inferred from the DNA. The sample carries about 160,000 clones, about 90% recorded once. Sequences were obtained from peripheral blood. V gene TRBV12-3 or TRBV12-4 combines with J gene TRBJ1-1; TRBD1 matches at 7 bases. The clonotype originates from a man aged 25-45 years with COVID-19, enrolled during active disease. The CDR3 DNA reads as TGTGCCAGCAGTTGGGACAGAAACACTGAAGCTTTCTTT. Its protein product is CASSWDRNTEAFF.